The 20 T cell receptor beta chains given below trace back to one sample, sequenced in a study of blood T cell repertoires in COVID-19. Profiled with immunoSEQ multiplex PCR; TCRdb holds only in-frame clones, not every one. The sample records over 200,000 clones, around nine tenths being singletons. The sample was peripheral blood. Receptors were obtained from a man between 60 and 75 years old who had recovered from COVID-19.

This chain joins TRBV30 and TRBJ1-2; D not resolved. Between the trimmed V and J ends, which lost 5 bases and 4 bases, there was a span of 8 bases. The CDR3 runs 11 residues. Per germline, CDR1 GTSNPN and CDR2 SVGIG (reference sequence). CDR3 bases: TGTGCCTGGCACGTCGGCTATGGCTACACCTTC. Translated: CAWHVGYGYTF.

This chain joins TRBV6-5 and TRBJ2-7, with TRBD2 matching over 7 bases. The junction had 3 bases not matched to a gene; V was cut back by 4 bases and J by 0 bases. The CDR3 runs 14 residues. Germline CDR1 is MNHEY and CDR2 is SVGAGI. CDR3 sequence reads: CASSSSGPSYEQYF. CDR3 nucleotide sequence: TGTGCCAGCAGTTCTAGCGGTCCCTCCTACGAGCAGTACTTC.

The rearrangement links TRBV7-3 to TRBJ1-2; D may be TRBD1 (6 bases). Germline loops: CDR1 SGHTA, CDR2 FQGTGA. This CDR3 contains 15 residues. V gave up 0 bases and J gave up 4 bases, with 12 bases separating them. CDR3 coding DNA: TGTGCCAGCAGCTTAACAGGGGGAGCCATCTATGGCTACACCTTC. As protein: CASSLTGGAIYGYTF.

This chain joins TRBV4-2 and TRBJ2-7; 9 bases are a match to TRBD1. V was clipped by 0 bases and J by 6 bases; unmatched bases: 9. Per the germline V gene, CDR1 is LGHNA and CDR2 is YNFKEQ. This CDR3 has 16 amino acids. CDR3 coding DNA: TGTGCCAGCAGCCAAGAGGCCGGACAGGGGCGACGCGAGCAGTACTTC. Translation: CASSQEAGQGRREQYF.

The chain links TRBV18 to TRBJ2-4, with D possibly matching TRBD1 (6 bases). V was shortened by 3 bases and J by 7 bases, with 16 bases between the two germline ends. The germline V gene has CDR1 KGHSH and CDR2 LQKENI. The CDR3 has 15 amino acids. CDR3 protein: CASSPTGTTGNIQYF. CDR3 in DNA: TGTGCCAGCTCACCGACCGGGACAACGGGGAACATTCAGTACTTC.

The chain has TRBV30 and TRBJ2-7; TRBD1 matches 10 bases. In germline, CDR1 is GTSNPN, CDR2 SVGIG (reference sequence). The V segment lost 5 bases and the J segment 7 bases; nucleotides outside the gene matches: 8. The CDR3 contains 13 residues. The CDR3 coding sequence is TGTGCCTGGGTCTCGGGACAGGGGAGGGAGCAGTACTTC. Translation: CAWVSGQGREQYF.

This clone was counted once. This sequence joins TRBV28 and TRBJ2-1, with D tentatively TRBD2 (5 bases). In germline, CDR1 is MDHEN, CDR2 SYDVKM. This CDR3 is built from 14 residues. Trimming removed 6 bases from V and 6 bases from J, with 15 bases in between. This chain's CDR3 is CASSPIGESNEQFF. The CDR3 bases are TGTGCCAGCAGCCCAATCGGGGAGAGCAATGAGCAGTTCTTC.

The gene calls are TRBV6-1 and TRBJ2-2, with D perhaps TRBD1 (6 bases). Trimming took 5 bases from V and 1 from J, leaving 8 bases between them. The CDR3 runs 14 residues. Germline V lookup: CDR1 MNHNS, CDR2 SASEGT. The CDR3: CASSQTGNTGELFF. Written as DNA, the CDR3 is TGTGCCAGCAGTCAGACAGGGAACACCGGGGAGCTGTTTTTT.

The rearrangement links TRBV12-5 to TRBJ2-5; 7 bases are shared with TRBD2. The CDR3 loop spans 17 amino acids. CDR1 is LGHNT and CDR2 is FRNRAP in the germline V gene. The trim removed 6 bases at V and 1 base at J, leaving 14 bases unmatched. The DNA of the CDR3 is TGTGCTAGTGGCCCCGGGGGGTCTAGCGGATTCCAAGAGACCCAGTACTTC. Its protein product is CASGPGGSSGFQETQYF. The whole variable domain, filled in from reference TRBV12-5 and TRBJ2-5, reads DARVTQTPRHKVTEMGQEVTMRCQPILGHNTVFWYRQTMMQGLELLAYFRNRAPLDDSGMPKDRFSAEMPDATLATLKIQPSEPRDSAVYFCASGPGGSSGFQETQYFGPGTRLLVL.

The chain uses TRBV11-1 and TRBJ1-6; D is ambiguous. There are 13 residues in the CDR3. Germline CDR1 is SGHAT and CDR2 is FQDESV (reference sequence). V was pared by 5 bases and J by 11 bases, with 13 bases between. CDR3 bases: TGTGCCAGCAGCCTCGGAGGTTCTGCACCCCTCCACTTT. Its translation is CASSLGGSAPLHF.

J is TRBJ1-1 and V is TRBV9; D call uncertain. The length of the CDR3 is 13 residues. V was clipped by 2 bases and J by 1 base, with 6 bases between them. Germline V gene sequence: CDR1 SGDLS, CDR2 YYNGEE. For the CDR3, the DNA is TGTGCCAGCAGCGTTTTCCAGAACACTGAAGCTTTCTTT. This encodes CASSVFQNTEAFF.

This chain connects TRBV27 to TRBJ2-2, with 9 positions matching TRBD2. CDR3 length: 15 residues. Germline V CDR1 and CDR2: MNHEY, SMNVEV (reference sequence). Trimming cost V 3 bases and J 6 bases; bases outside gene matches: 5. The CDR3 DNA reads as TGTGCCAGCAGTTTTATTGCGGGAGGGCCCGGGGAGCTGTTTTTT. Residues: CASSFIAGGPGELFF.

The V and J genes are TRBV9 and TRBJ1-2, with 7 nucleotides matching TRBD1. CDR1 SGDLS and CDR2 YYNGEE come from the germline V gene. V was clipped by 0 bases and J by 1 base; unmatched bases: 3. CDR3 length: 15 amino acids. The DNA of the CDR3 is TGTGCCAGCAGCGTAGTGGGGGACAGTAACTATGGCTACACCTTC. This encodes CASSVVGDSNYGYTF. The whole variable domain, remainder taken from reference TRBV9 and TRBJ1-2, is DSGVTQTPKHLITATGQRVTLRCSPRSGDLSVYWYQQSLDQGLQFLIQYYNGEERAKGNILERFSAQQFPDLHSELNLSSLELGDSALYFCASSVVGDSNYGYTFGSGTRLTVV.

The J gene is TRBJ2-5, the V gene TRBV30; D unresolved. The CDR3 loop spans 12 amino acids. CDR1 and CDR2 from the germline V gene are GTSNPN and SVGIG (reference sequence). Trimming left V 3 bases short and J 5 bases short, with 10 bases between. CDR3 in DNA: TGTGCCTGGAGCCCCACCCGGGAGACCCAGTACTTC. It is translated as CAWSPTRETQYF.

This sequence joins TRBV7-3 and TRBJ2-2; a possible D gene is TRBD1 (6 bases). Per the germline V gene, CDR1 is SGHTA and CDR2 is FQGTGA. This CDR3 is built from 15 residues. The ends were cut back, 4 bases at V and 1 base at J, with 10 bases in the middle. CDR3 residues: CASSSDRLNTGELFF. The CDR3 region has the DNA TGTGCCAGCAGCTCGGACAGACTGAACACCGGGGAGCTGTTTTTT.

The gene calls are TRBV7-9 and TRBJ1-1; D is unresolved. V dropped 2 bases and J dropped 1 base, with 8 bases sitting between them. Per germline, CDR1 SEHNR and CDR2 FQNEAQ (reference sequence). This CDR3 region has 14 residues. The chain's CDR3 is CASSLPPSNTEAFF. The CDR3 DNA is TGTGCCAGCAGCTTACCTCCCTCGAACACTGAAGCTTTCTTT.

The table lists this clone with a count of one. The chain combines TRBV19 with TRBJ1-1; D unclear. The V and J ends lost 9 bases and 4 bases respectively, with 12 bases between them. The CDR3 contains 12 residues. CDR1 and CDR2 (germline): LNHDA, SQIVND (reference sequence). The CDR3 is CASAGWGTEAFF. The CDR3 nucleotides read TGTGCCAGCGCGGGTTGGGGCACTGAAGCTTTCTTT. The variable domain in full, with the rest retrieved from reference TRBV19 and TRBJ1-1, is DGGITQSPKYLFRKEGQNVTLSCEQNLNHDAMYWYRQDPGQGLRLIYYSQIVNDFQKGDIAEGYSVSREKKESFPLTVTSAQKNPTAFYLCASAGWGTEAFFGQGTRLTVV.

The chain employs TRBV10-3 and TRBJ2-3; D may be TRBD1 (6 bases). The CDR3 has 16 amino acids. Germline V lookup: CDR1 ENHRY, CDR2 SYGVKD. Trimming shortened V by 8 bases and J by 2 bases, and 20 bases separated the two germline ends. As DNA, the CDR3 is TGTGCCATCGCAGGGGCTGGCGGCCAAGTCACAGATACGCAGTATTTT. Its protein product is CAIAGAGGQVTDTQYF.

This clone was detected only once. This chain connects TRBV7-8 to TRBJ2-5, with 7 nucleotides matching TRBD1. CDR3 length: 17 residues. Germline CDR1 SGHVS, CDR2 FQNEAQ. Germline trimming cut 4 bases from V and 1 base from J; bases unmatched to any gene: 12. DNA for the CDR3: TGTGCCAGCAGCTCTTACCCTAAACGACAGGGCCAAGAGACCCAGTACTTC. It translates to CASSSYPKRQGQETQYF.

This chain uses TRBV4-1 with TRBJ2-7; TRBD2 matches 12 bases. The V and J ends lost 0 bases and 6 bases, in that order; junction bases with no gene match: 12. The V gene's germline CDR1 is MGHRA and CDR2 YSYEKL. CDR3 length: 18 amino acids. The CDR3 DNA reads TGCGCCAGCAGCCAAGACAATCTAGCGGGAGGGCCTACGGGCGAGCAGTACTTC. This sequence encodes CASSQDNLAGGPTGEQYF.